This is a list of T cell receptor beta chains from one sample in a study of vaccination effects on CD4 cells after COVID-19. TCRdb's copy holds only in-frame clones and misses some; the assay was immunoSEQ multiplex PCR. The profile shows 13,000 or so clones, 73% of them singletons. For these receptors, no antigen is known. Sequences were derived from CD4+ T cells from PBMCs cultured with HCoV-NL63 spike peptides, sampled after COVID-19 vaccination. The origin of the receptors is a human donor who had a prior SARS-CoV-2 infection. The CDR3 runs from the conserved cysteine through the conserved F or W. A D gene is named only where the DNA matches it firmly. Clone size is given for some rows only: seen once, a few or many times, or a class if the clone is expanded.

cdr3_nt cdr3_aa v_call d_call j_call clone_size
TGTGCCAGCAGTAGCGGGAGGTCGGCGGAGACCCAGTACTTC CASSSGRSAETQYF TRBV5-4 TRBD2 TRBJ2-5 NA
TGTGCCAGCAGCTTGGACTCCGGGGATCAGCCCCAGCATTTT CASSLDSGDQPQHF TRBV5-5 NA TRBJ1-5 NA
TGTGCCTGGAGTGCAATAACGGACAGGAACACTGAAGCTTTCTTT CAWSAITDRNTEAFF TRBV30 NA TRBJ1-1 NA
TGTGCCAGCGGACCGGGACAGGGGCTTCGGAGCAATCAGCCCCAGCATTTT CASGPGQGLRSNQPQHF TRBV19 TRBD1 TRBJ1-5 few
TGTGCCAGCAGCCAAGTTGGCGGGCATACGCAGTATTTT CASSQVGGHTQYF TRBV3-1/TRBV3-2 NA TRBJ2-3 NA
TGCGCCAGCAGTCAATCCCACAGAACACGGTGGGACGGGAGGTACGAGCAGTACTTC CASSQSHRTRWDGRYEQYF TRBV23-1 TRBD2 TRBJ2-7 NA
TGTGCCAGCAGCCAAGATTTTGGGGGCCCGTTACGCATAGCCAAAAACATTCAGTACTTC CASSQDFGGPLRIAKNIQYF TRBV3-1/TRBV3-2 NA TRBJ2-4 NA
TGTGCCACCAGTGACACAGGGGGGACAAACAATGAGCAGTTCTTC CATSDTGGTNNEQFF TRBV24-1 TRBD1 TRBJ2-1 NA
TGCGCCAGCAGCTTGTACAGGGCCTCGTCCACAGATACGCAGTATTTT CASSLYRASSTDTQYF TRBV5-1 NA TRBJ2-3 NA
TGCGCCAGCAGCCAAGATGCTAGCAGCCCAGATACGCAGTATTTT CASSQDASSPDTQYF TRBV4-1 NA TRBJ2-3 NA
TGTGCCAGCAGCTTGCTTGCTAGTACCGAAGCTTTCTTT CASSLLASTEAFF TRBV5-5 NA TRBJ1-1 NA
TGTGCCAGCAGCTTAGGTCAGACCCAGTACTTC CASSLGQTQYF TRBV11-3 NA TRBJ2-5 once
TGTGCCAGCAGCTTAGAGGTTGGCAGGGGCCCGAATCAGCCCCAGCATTTT CASSLEVGRGPNQPQHF TRBV7-6 NA TRBJ1-5 medium-sized
TGCAGCGCCCAAATAAATGAGCAGTTCTTC CSAQINEQFF TRBV29-1 NA TRBJ2-1 NA
TGCGCCAGCAGCCCGGGTGGGGGGGGCTTCCAAGAGACCCAGTACTTC CASSPGGGGFQETQYF TRBV5-1 NA TRBJ2-5 NA
TGCAGCGTTGCAGATACTAACTATGGCTACACCTTC CSVADTNYGYTF TRBV29-1 NA TRBJ1-2 NA
TGTGCCAGCAGCCTCTATGCAGATACGCAGTATTTT CASSLYADTQYF TRBV12-3/TRBV12-4 NA TRBJ2-3 NA
TGCGCCAGCAGCTCACCGGGGCTAGCGGGGGGGTCCTACAATGAGCAGTTCTTC CASSSPGLAGGSYNEQFF TRBV5-1 TRBD2 TRBJ2-1 few
TGTGCCACCAGTGATTCGGGACAGGGGCAGACCGGGGAGCTGTTTTTT CATSDSGQGQTGELFF TRBV24-1 TRBD1 TRBJ2-2 NA
TGTGCCAGCACACAGGCGGCTGGAAACACCATATATTTT CASTQAAGNTIYF TRBV6-5 NA TRBJ1-3 NA
TGTGCCACCAGTCAAGGACTAGCGGGAATCACAGATACGCAGTATTTT CATSQGLAGITDTQYF TRBV24-1 TRBD2 TRBJ2-3 NA